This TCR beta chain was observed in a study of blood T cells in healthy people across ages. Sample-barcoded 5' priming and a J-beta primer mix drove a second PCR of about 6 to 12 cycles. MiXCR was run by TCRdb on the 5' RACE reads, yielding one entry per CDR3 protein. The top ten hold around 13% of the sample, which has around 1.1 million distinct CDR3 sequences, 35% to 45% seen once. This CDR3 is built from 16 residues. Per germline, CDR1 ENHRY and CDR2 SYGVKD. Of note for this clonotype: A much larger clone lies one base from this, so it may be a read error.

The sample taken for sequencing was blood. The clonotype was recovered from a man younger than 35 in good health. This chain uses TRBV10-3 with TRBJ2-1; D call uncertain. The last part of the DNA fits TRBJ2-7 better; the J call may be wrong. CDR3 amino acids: CAISESSQSSYNEQYF. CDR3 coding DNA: TGTGCCATCAGTGAGTCGTCCCAGAGCTCCTACAATGAGCAGTACTTC.